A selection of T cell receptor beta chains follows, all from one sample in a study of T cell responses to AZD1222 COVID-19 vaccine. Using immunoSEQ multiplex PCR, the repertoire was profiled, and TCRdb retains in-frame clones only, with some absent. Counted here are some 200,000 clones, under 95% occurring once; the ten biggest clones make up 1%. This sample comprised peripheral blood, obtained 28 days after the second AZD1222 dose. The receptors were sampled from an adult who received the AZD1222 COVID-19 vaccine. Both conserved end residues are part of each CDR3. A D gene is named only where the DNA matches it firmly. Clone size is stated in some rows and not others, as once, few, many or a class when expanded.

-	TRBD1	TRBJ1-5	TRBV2	CASSRQGGNQPQHF	TGTGCCAGCAGCCGACAGGGGGGCAATCAGCCCCAGCATTTT
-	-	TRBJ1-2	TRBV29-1	CSVVLRDRYGYTF	TGCAGCGTTGTACTAAGGGACCGCTATGGCTACACCTTC
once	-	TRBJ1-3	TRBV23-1	CASSQGPAGNTIYF	TGCGCCAGCAGTCAGGGCCCAGCTGGAAACACCATATATTTT
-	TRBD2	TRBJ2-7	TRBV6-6	CASSYLAGGSSYEQYF	TGTGCCAGCAGTTACCTAGCGGGGGGGAGCTCCTACGAGCAGTACTTC
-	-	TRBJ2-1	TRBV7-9	CASSPWTASSYNEQFF	TGTGCCAGCAGCCCGTGGACTGCGAGCTCCTACAATGAGCAGTTCTTC
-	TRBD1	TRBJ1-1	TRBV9	CASRPTGGSTEAFF	TGTGCCAGCAGGCCGACAGGGGGAAGCACTGAAGCTTTCTTT
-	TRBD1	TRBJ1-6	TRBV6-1	CASSVSGQGVGSPLHF	TGTGCCAGCAGTGTATCGGGACAGGGGGTAGGCTCACCCCTCCACTTT
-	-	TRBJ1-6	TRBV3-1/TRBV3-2	CASSQVVGDSPLHF	TGTGCCAGCAGCCAAGTTGTAGGGGATTCACCCCTCCACTTT
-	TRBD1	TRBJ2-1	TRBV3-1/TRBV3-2	CASTQQGAGNEQFF	TGTGCCAGCACCCAACAGGGGGCCGGGAATGAGCAGTTCTTC
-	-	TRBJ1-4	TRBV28	CASSIRQSTNEKLFF	TGTGCCAGCAGCATCCGACAATCAACTAATGAAAAACTGTTTTTT
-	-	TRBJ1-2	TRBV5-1	CASSRGGAGQHYGYTF	TGCGCCAGCAGCCGGGGAGGGGCGGGACAACACTATGGCTACACCTTC
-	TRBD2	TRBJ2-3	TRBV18	CASSRGGTDTQYF	TGTGCCAGCTCTCGGGGGGGCACAGATACGCAGTATTTT
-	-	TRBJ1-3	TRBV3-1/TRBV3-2	CASSLGAGNTIYF	TGTGCCAGCAGTCTCGGAGCCGGAAACACCATATATTTT
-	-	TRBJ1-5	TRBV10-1	CASSDGAQPQHF	TGCGCCAGCAGTGATGGGGCACAGCCCCAGCATTTT
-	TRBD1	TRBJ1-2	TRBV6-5	CASSYSGTGGYGYTF	TGTGCCAGCAGTTACTCCGGGACAGGGGGATATGGCTACACCTTC
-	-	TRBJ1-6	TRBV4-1	CASSQDTGLNSPLHF	TGCGCCAGCAGCCAAGATACGGGGCTCAATTCACCCCTCCACTTT
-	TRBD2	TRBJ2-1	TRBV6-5	CASSSRTSGSYNEQFF	TGTGCCAGCAGTTCCCGGACTAGCGGATCCTACAATGAGCAGTTCTTC
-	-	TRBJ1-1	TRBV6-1	CASSEFRVAEAFF	TGTGCCAGCAGTGAATTTCGTGTGGCTGAAGCTTTCTTT
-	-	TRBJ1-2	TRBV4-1	CASSQGVARRNYGYTF	TGCGCCAGCAGCCAAGGTGTGGCCCGGAGGAACTATGGCTACACCTTC
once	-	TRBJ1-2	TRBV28	CASSLAGIVYGYTF	TGTGCCAGCAGTTTAGCGGGAATTGTCTATGGCTACACCTTC
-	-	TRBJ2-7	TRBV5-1	CASSHQGTYEQYF	TGCGCCAGCAGCCACCAGGGTACCTACGAGCAGTACTTC
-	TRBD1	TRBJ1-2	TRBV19	CASSTPGQGRDYGYTF	TGTGCCAGTAGTACACCGGGACAGGGGAGAGACTATGGCTACACCTTC
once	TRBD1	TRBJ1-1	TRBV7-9	CASSLTPDRVNTEAFF	TGTGCCAGCAGCCTTACCCCCGACAGGGTTAACACTGAAGCTTTCTTT
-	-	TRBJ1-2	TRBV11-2	CASSPPRGNYGYTF	TGTGCCAGCAGCCCTCCCAGGGGAAACTATGGCTACACCTTC
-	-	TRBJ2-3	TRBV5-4	CASSLPSLQDTQYF	TGTGCCAGCAGCTTGCCCAGTCTGCAAGATACGCAGTATTTT
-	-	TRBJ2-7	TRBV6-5	CASSLGGTDPYEQYF	TGTGCCAGCTCCTTAGGTGGGACTGATCCCTACGAGCAGTACTTC
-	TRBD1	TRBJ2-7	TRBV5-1	CASSLWDRDDEQYF	TGCGCCAGCAGCTTGTGGGACAGGGACGACGAGCAGTACTTC
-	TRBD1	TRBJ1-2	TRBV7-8	CASSSNPGGTGDDGYTF	TGTGCCAGCAGCTCGAACCCGGGAGGGACAGGGGACGATGGCTACACCTTC
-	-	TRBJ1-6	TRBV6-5	CASRGEGRSPLHF	TGTGCCAGCAGGGGGGAAGGACGATCACCCCTCCACTTT
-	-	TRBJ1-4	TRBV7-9	CASSMGTVDNEKLFF	TGTGCCAGCAGCATGGGGACGGTGGACAATGAAAAACTGTTTTTT
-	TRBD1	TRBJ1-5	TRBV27	CASSSYRGNQPQHF	TGTGCCAGCAGTTCGTACAGGGGTAACCAGCCCCAGCATTTT
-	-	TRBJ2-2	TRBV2	CASSEARPIANTGELFF	TGTGCCAGCAGTGAAGCGCGGCCGATCGCGAACACCGGGGAGCTGTTTTTT
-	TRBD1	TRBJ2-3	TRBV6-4	CASSIDRASTDTQYF	TGTGCCAGCAGCATAGACAGGGCTAGCACAGATACGCAGTATTTT
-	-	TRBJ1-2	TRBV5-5	CASSLASDVYGYTF	TGTGCCAGCAGCTTGGCTTCCGATGTCTATGGCTACACCTTC
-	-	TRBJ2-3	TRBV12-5	CASGTEADTQYF	TGTGCTAGTGGTACTGAGGCAGATACGCAGTATTTT
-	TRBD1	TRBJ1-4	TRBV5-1	CASSSLRGRDEKLFF	TGCGCCAGCAGCTCTCTCAGGGGGCGGGATGAAAAACTGTTTTTT
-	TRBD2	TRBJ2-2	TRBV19	CASSISKRGTGELFF	TGTGCCAGTAGTATTTCGAAGCGGGGGACCGGGGAGCTGTTTTTT